This T cell receptor beta chain was identified in a study of early T cells in non-severe SARS-CoV-2 infection. TCRdb redid the calling of the 5' RACE reads with MiXCR, one entry per CDR3 protein. Found here are approximately 50,000 distinct CDR3 sequences, roughly 9.8% of them singletons; the top ten hold roughly 8.3%. The TCR comes from an adult who was a healthcare worker with PCR-confirmed SARS-CoV-2 infection or an uninfected control (not recorded which). Specimen: whole blood.

The chain's CDR3 is CASSPREGTYSYEQYF. In DNA, the CDR3 is TGTGCCAGCAGCCCCCGGGAGGGCACTTACTCCTACGAGCAGTACTTC. V and J are TRBV9 and TRBJ2-7; 8 bases align to TRBD2. Germline V gives CDR1 SGDLS, CDR2 YYNGEE. With 4 bases clipped from V and 0 bases from J, the junction kept 9 bases outside the gene matches. The CDR3 extends over 16 amino acids.